The text below deals with one T cell receptor beta chain. Its cognate antigen is unknown. The assay was immunoSEQ multiplex PCR, and TCRdb's table has in-frame clones only and misses some. The sample has under 8,000 clones; over 70% are singletons. This record comes from a study of neoadjuvant anti-PD-1 for oral cavity cancer. Looked up from germline, CDR1 is SGHDN and CDR2 is FVKESK. V shed 8 bases and J shed 2 bases, with 16 bases lying between them. The CDR3 sequence is 14 residues long. Study-wide results and limits: Only three patients per response group were TCR-analyzed; validation needed.

The source material was PBMCs, sampled before nivolumab (anti-PD-1) treatment. This TCR was recovered from a person between 40 and 80 years old with oral cavity squamous cell carcinoma. This rearrangement joins TRBV14 to TRBJ2-7, with TRBD2 as a possible D gene (6 bases). The CDR3 DNA is TGTGCCAGCGCGCGGGGTCCATCCGCCTACGAGCAGTACTTC. Its translation: CASARGPSAYEQYF.